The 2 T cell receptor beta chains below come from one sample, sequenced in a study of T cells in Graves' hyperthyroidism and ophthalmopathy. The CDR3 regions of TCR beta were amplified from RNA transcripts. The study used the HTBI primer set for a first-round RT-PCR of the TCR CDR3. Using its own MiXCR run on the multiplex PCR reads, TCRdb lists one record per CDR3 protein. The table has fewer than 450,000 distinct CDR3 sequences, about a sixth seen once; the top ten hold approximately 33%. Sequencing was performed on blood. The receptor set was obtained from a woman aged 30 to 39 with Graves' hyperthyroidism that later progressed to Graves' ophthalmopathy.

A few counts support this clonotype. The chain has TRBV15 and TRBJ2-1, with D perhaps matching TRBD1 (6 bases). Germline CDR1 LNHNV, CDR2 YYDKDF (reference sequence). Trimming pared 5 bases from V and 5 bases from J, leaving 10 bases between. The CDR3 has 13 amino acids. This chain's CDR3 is CATSRRTDNEQFF. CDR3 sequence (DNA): TGTGCCACCAGCCGCAGGACAGACAATGAGCAGTTCTTC.

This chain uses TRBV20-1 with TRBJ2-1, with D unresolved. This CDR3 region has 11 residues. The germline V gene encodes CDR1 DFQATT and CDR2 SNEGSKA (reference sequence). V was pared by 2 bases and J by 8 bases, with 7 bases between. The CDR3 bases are TGCAGTGCTAGAAGTGTCGATGAGCAGTTCTTC. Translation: CSARSVDEQFF.